The rows below give T cell receptor beta chains drawn from one sample of a study of glioma-infiltrating T cells after dendritic cell vaccination. The data were produced by immunoSEQ multiplex PCR, yet TCRdb's version contains in-frame clones alone and is incomplete. Of 70,000 to 90,000 clones listed, roughly four fifths are singletons. Material: blood, obtained after dendritic cell vaccination. The receptors originated from a human donor with glioblastoma. The CDR3 runs from the conserved cysteine through the conserved F or W. The D gene is left open where the match is weak. Not every row has a clone size; where given, it reads once, few, many or a size class.

j_call clone_size v_call d_call cdr3_aa cdr3_nt
TRBJ2-2 - TRBV2 TRBD1 CASSPTGGRNTGELFF TGTGCCAGCAGCCCTACAGGGGGAAGAAACACCGGGGAGCTGTTTTTT
TRBJ2-2 - TRBV2 - CASSEIRQSNTGELFF TGTGCCAGCAGTGAAATTAGACAGTCGAACACCGGGGAGCTGTTTTTT
TRBJ2-7 - TRBV7-8 TRBD1 CASSPDFAGTGDFYEQYF TGTGCCAGCAGCCCCGATTTCGCCGGGACAGGGGATTTTTACGAGCAGTACTTC
TRBJ2-7 - TRBV5-1 - CASSLGDSQYEQYF TGCGCCAGCAGCTTGGGCGACAGCCAGTACGAGCAGTACTTC
TRBJ1-5 once TRBV4-1 TRBD1 CASSLSTGENQPQHF TGCGCCAGCAGCCTATCTACAGGGGAAAATCAGCCCCAGCATTTT
TRBJ1-4 - TRBV30 - CAGHRDEKLFF TGTGCCGGACACAGGGACGAAAAACTGTTTTTT
TRBJ2-3 - TRBV9 TRBD2 CASSVRGWTSLTDTQYF TGTGCCAGCAGCGTCCGGGGGTGGACTAGTCTGACAGATACGCAGTATTTT
TRBJ1-2 - TRBV11-2 - CASSFQGGVWYTF TGTGCCAGCAGCTTCCAGGGAGGTGTATGGTACACCTTC
TRBJ1-1 - TRBV12-5 - CASGLVLGGEGTEAFF TGTGCTAGTGGTTTGGTACTAGGGGGGGAGGGCACTGAAGCTTTCTTT
TRBJ1-2 - TRBV5-4 - CASSEKTGLTYGYTF TGTGCCAGCAGCGAAAAGACAGGCCTTACCTATGGCTACACCTTC
TRBJ2-7 - TRBV6-1 - CASRRDTSLTYEQYF TGTGCCAGCAGGAGGGACACGTCCTTGACCTACGAGCAGTACTTC
TRBJ2-7 - TRBV5-4 - CASSPRRGGSYEQYF TGTGCCAGCAGCCCCCGAAGGGGGGGGAGCTACGAGCAGTACTTC
TRBJ2-3 - TRBV7-2 - CASSPGVGATQYF TGTGCCAGCAGCCCTGGGGTGGGGGCTACGCAGTATTTT
TRBJ1-1 - TRBV27 TRBD1 CASSPGTGELTEAFF TGTGCCAGCAGTCCAGGGACAGGGGAGCTCACTGAAGCTTTCTTT
TRBJ1-5 - TRBV6-5 - CASSYGGAGQPQHF TGTGCCAGCAGTTACGGTGGGGCTGGTCAGCCCCAGCATTTT
TRBJ2-1 - TRBV10-3 TRBD1 CAISSGTGLDEQFF TGTGCCATCAGTTCCGGGACAGGGTTGGATGAGCAGTTCTTC
TRBJ2-7 many TRBV25-1 TRBD1 CASSGSTGFGYEQYF TGTGCCAGCAGTGGATCGACAGGGTTTGGCTACGAGCAGTACTTC
TRBJ2-6 - TRBV9 - CASSVDGGASGANVLTF TGTGCCAGCAGCGTAGACGGAGGCGCCTCTGGGGCCAACGTCCTGACTTTC
TRBJ1-2 - TRBV18 - CASSPGGSGYGYTF TGTGCCAGCTCACCTGGCGGGTCTGGCTATGGCTACACCTTC
TRBJ2-7 - TRBV6-5 - CASKQGYEQYF TGTGCCAGCAAACAGGGCTACGAGCAGTACTTC
TRBJ1-1 - TRBV7-6 - CASSLAEGTEAFF TGTGCCAGCAGCTTAGCGGAGGGAACTGAAGCTTTCTTT
TRBJ2-7 - TRBV6-1 - CASSVVRESSGEQYF TGTGCCAGCAGTGTTGTCCGGGAATCGTCTGGCGAGCAGTACTTC
TRBJ1-2 - TRBV10-3 - CAIRVDNLLYGYTF TGTGCCATCAGGGTCGACAATCTCCTCTATGGCTACACCTTC
TRBJ2-1 - TRBV7-2 TRBD1 CASSLAGTGGNEQFF TGTGCCAGCAGCTTAGCGGGGACAGGGGGAAATGAGCAGTTCTTC
TRBJ2-1 - TRBV19 TRBD1 CASSITGTGGPNEQFF TGTGCCAGTAGTATTACCGGGACAGGGGGCCCCAATGAGCAGTTCTTC
TRBJ1-2 - TRBV2 - CASSDAGGSGGYTF TGTGCCAGCAGTGATGCGGGAGGGTCGGGTGGCTACACCTTC
TRBJ1-6 - TRBV6-5 TRBD1 CASSYNRGRSPLHF TGTGCCAGCAGTTACAACAGGGGACGGTCACCCCTCCACTTT
TRBJ2-5 - TRBV9 TRBD2 CASSPRTSGAETQYF TGTGCCAGCAGCCCTAGGACTAGCGGGGCAGAGACCCAGTACTTC
TRBJ1-1 - TRBV11-2 TRBD1 CASQGVETEAFF TGTGCCAGCCAGGGGGTAGAGACTGAAGCTTTCTTT
TRBJ2-1 - TRBV7-2 TRBD2 CASSPKAGRNEQFF TGTGCCAGCAGCCCAAAAGCGGGGAGGAATGAGCAGTTCTTC
TRBJ1-1 once TRBV20-1 - CSAYRVTEAFF TGCAGTGCTTACAGGGTTACTGAAGCTTTCTTT
TRBJ1-6 few TRBV7-6 - CASSLAGLGSPLHF TGTGCCAGCAGCTTGGCAGGGTTGGGTTCACCCCTCCACTTT
TRBJ1-1 - TRBV15 - CATSRDLRRRRNTEAFF TGTGCCACCAGCAGAGACCTCCGGCGTAGGAGGAACACTGAAGCTTTCTTT
TRBJ2-7 - TRBV5-6 - CASSLSGSSYEQYF TGTGCCAGCAGCTTGTCGGGGAGCTCCTACGAGCAGTACTTC
TRBJ2-7 - TRBV7-3 TRBD2 CASSLNSAGVGEQYF TGTGCCAGCAGCTTAAACTCGGCGGGGGTTGGCGAGCAGTACTTC
TRBJ1-4 few TRBV6-5 - CASSYRAPNEKLFF TGTGCCAGCAGTTATCGAGCCCCTAATGAAAAACTGTTTTTT
TRBJ1-5 - TRBV7-3 - CASSEGSPDGHQPQHF TGTGCCAGCAGTGAGGGATCCCCGGACGGCCATCAGCCCCAGCATTTT
TRBJ1-6 - TRBV2 TRBD1 CARGQGDSPLHF TGTGCCAGGGGACAGGGAGATTCACCCCTCCACTTT
TRBJ1-2 - TRBV5-1 TRBD1 CASSLTGAHEYGYTF TGCGCCAGCAGCTTGACAGGGGCGCACGAGTATGGCTACACCTTC
TRBJ1-6 - TRBV5-8 TRBD1 CASSPFSGTATSPYNSPLHF TGTGCCAGCAGCCCGTTCTCCGGGACAGCGACAAGTCCTTATAATTCACCCCTCCACTTT
TRBJ2-5 - TRBV15 - CATSSGTAIQETQYF TGTGCCACCAGCAGTGGAACAGCCATCCAAGAGACCCAGTACTTC
TRBJ2-2 - TRBV7-2 TRBD2 CASRTGRESTGELFF TGTGCCAGCAGAACGGGGAGGGAAAGTACCGGGGAGCTGTTTTTT
TRBJ2-2 - TRBV7-3 - CASSSKTVSATGELFF TGTGCCAGCAGCTCTAAGACAGTTTCGGCCACCGGGGAGCTGTTTTTT
TRBJ1-1 - TRBV18 TRBD1 CASSPPGTGRTEAFF TGTGCCAGCTCACCACCCGGGACAGGGCGCACTGAAGCTTTCTTT
TRBJ2-7 - TRBV5-8 - CASSWDTTSSYEQYF TGTGCCAGCAGCTGGGACACCACGAGCTCCTACGAGCAGTACTTC
TRBJ1-2 - TRBV2 - CASRRDGGPYYGYTF TGTGCCAGCAGGAGGGATGGGGGCCCCTACTATGGCTACACCTTC
TRBJ1-1 - TRBV7-2 - CASSIGTTYEAFF TGTGCCAGCAGCATAGGGACAACTTATGAAGCTTTCTTT